The 4 T cell receptor beta chains below all came from one sample that was sequenced in a study of shared clonotypes between healthy human individuals. Sequencing used immunoSEQ multiplex PCR; TCRdb keeps in-frame clones, though not all of them. The table lists some 800,000 clones, about 92% of them singletons. Naive-designated CD8 cells lacked CD45RO, were positively enriched for CCR7, and omitted terminally differentiated effector memory CD45RA+ cells. Sequencing used naive CD8+ T cells sorted from blood. These receptors came from a young man in good health.

The chain couples TRBV2 to TRBJ2-7; TRBD2 aligns across 10 bases. Germline V CDR1 and CDR2: SNHLY, FYNNEI. This CDR3 is 13 amino acids long. V gave up 3 bases and J gave up 6 bases; unmatched junction bases: 2. Here the CDR3 reads CASSDLAGVEQYF. Written as DNA, the CDR3 is TGTGCCAGCAGTGATCTAGCGGGAGTCGAGCAGTACTTC.

The sample holds one count of this clone. This sequence joins TRBV9 and TRBJ2-1, with unresolved D. V lost 0 bases and J 3 bases, leaving 25 bases between the germline ends. The CDR3 is made up of 20 amino acids. Germline CDR1 and CDR2: SGDLS and YYNGEE. DNA of the CDR3: TGTGCCAGCAGCGTAGGCTTCAATCGTAACACCGGAGCCCTCTACAATGAGCAGTTCTTC. It translates to CASSVGFNRNTGALYNEQFF. The full variable domain, rest sourced from reference TRBV9 and TRBJ2-1, is DSGVTQTPKHLITATGQRVTLRCSPRSGDLSVYWYQQSLDQGLQFLIQYYNGEERAKGNILERFSAQQFPDLHSELNLSSLELGDSALYFCASSVGFNRNTGALYNEQFFGPGTRLTVL.

The genes are TRBV7-9 and TRBJ2-4; 9 nucleotides line up with TRBD1. Trimming cost V 5 bases and J 6 bases; bases outside gene matches: 14. The CDR3 consists of 17 residues. Looked up from germline, CDR1 is SEHNR and CDR2 is FQNEAQ (reference sequence). CDR3 DNA sequence: TGTGCCAGCAGCCACCGGGACAGGGACCTCCGCGGAAACATTCAGTACTTC. Translation gives CASSHRDRDLRGNIQYF.

The CDR3 sequence: CASSSLADTSTDTQYF. CDR3 DNA: TGTGCCAGCAGTTCCCTAGCAGATACTAGCACAGATACGCAGTATTTT. The chain recombines TRBV28 with TRBJ2-3, with D maybe TRBD2 (5 bases). Germline V gene sequence: CDR1 MDHEN, CDR2 SYDVKM. Deletions cut 4 bases from V and 0 bases from J, with 14 bases between. This CDR3 is 16 amino acids long.